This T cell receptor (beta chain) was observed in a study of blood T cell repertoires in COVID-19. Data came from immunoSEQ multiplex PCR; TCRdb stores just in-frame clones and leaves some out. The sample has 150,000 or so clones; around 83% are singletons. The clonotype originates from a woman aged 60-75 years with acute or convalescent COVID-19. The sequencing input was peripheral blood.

Here the CDR3 reads CASSWTANNYGYTF. The CDR3, as DNA: TGTGCCAGCAGTTGGACAGCTAATAACTATGGCTACACCTTC. The chain carries TRBV6-5 and TRBJ1-2, with TRBD1 as a possible D gene (6 bases). Between the trimmed V and J ends, which lost 4 bases and 1 base, there was a span of 10 bases. The CDR3 totals 14 residues. Looked up from germline, CDR1 is MNHEY and CDR2 is SVGAGI.